The next 32 T cell receptor beta chains were all read from a single sample in a study of identical twins. TCRdb processed the 5' RACE reads anew with MiXCR; each CDR3 protein has one entry. Of 350,000 to 400,000 distinct CDR3 sequences listed, around 9.7% are singletons. The material sequenced was naive T cells sorted from blood. These receptors all come from a woman between 45 and 65 years old in good health.

This clonotype was picked up a small number of times. The chain links TRBV12-3 or TRBV12-4 to TRBJ2-3, with 9 bases identical to TRBD2. The CDR3 runs to 16 residues. V lost 3 bases to trimming and J lost 4 bases; unmatched junction nucleotides: 8. In nucleotides, the CDR3 is TGTGCCAGCAGTTTTATGGCTAGCGGGACGTCAGATACGCAGTATTTT. Amino acids: CASSFMASGTSDTQYF.

The genes are TRBV7-9 and TRBJ2-1; possibly TRBD2 for D (7 bases). Trimming removed 7 bases at V and 5 bases at J, with 15 bases between. The CDR3 is 14 amino acids. CDR1 and CDR2 from the germline V gene are SEHNR and FQNEAQ (reference sequence). The CDR3 DNA reads as TGTGCCAGCATGGGGGGGGCGGATCACAATGAGCAGTTCTTC. This gives the protein CASMGGADHNEQFF.

This clonotype was seen a few times. V usage is TRBV10-3 and J usage is TRBJ1-3; D unclear. The length of the CDR3 is 12 residues. V lost 4 bases to trimming and J lost 0 bases, with 1 base between them. Germline V gene lookup returns CDR1 ENHRY and CDR2 SYGVKD. CDR3 amino acids: CAISVSGNTIYF. In nucleotides, the CDR3 is TGTGCCATCAGTGTCTCTGGAAACACCATATATTTT.

This clonotype occurred a few times. The chain has TRBV15 and TRBJ2-3; 13 bases agree with TRBD2. Per germline, CDR1 LNHNV and CDR2 YYDKDF (reference sequence). This CDR3 has 17 amino acids. With V trimmed by 2 bases and J by 4 bases, 6 bases remained unmatched. DNA for the CDR3: TGTGCCACCAGCAGACATGGACTAGCGGGAGTGCCAGATACGCAGTATTTT. This sequence encodes CATSRHGLAGVPDTQYF.

This clonotype was counted many times. The gene calls are TRBV5-1 and TRBJ2-7; 11 bases align to TRBD1. The CDR3 is 14 residues long. The germline V gene encodes CDR1 SGHRS and CDR2 YFSETQ. The V gene end was trimmed by 4 bases and the J gene end by 5 bases; junction bases not matched to a gene: 5. The CDR3 here is CASSLGQGANEQYV. CDR3 nucleotides: TGCGCCAGCAGCCTAGGACAGGGGGCGAACGAGCAGTACGTC.

V gene TRBV20-1 combines with J gene TRBJ1-1; D ambiguous. Germline values: CDR1 DFQATT, CDR2 SNEGSKA (reference sequence). With 2 bases removed from V and 1 base from J, the gap between germline ends came to 8 bases. CDR3 length: 13 amino acids. The CDR3 spells CSARRVGNTEAFF. The CDR3 DNA reads TGCAGTGCTAGACGGGTGGGGAACACTGAAGCTTTCTTT.

The rearrangement joins TRBV4-1 to TRBJ2-4; D is perhaps TRBD2 (6 bases). V lost 1 base and J 13 bases, leaving 11 bases between the germline ends. CDR3 length: 12 residues. CDR1 is MGHRA, CDR2 YSYEKL, per germline. CDR3 loop: CASSQVGEDQYF. The DNA for the CDR3 is TGCGCCAGCAGCCAAGTCGGGGAGGACCAGTACTTC.

The chain carries TRBV29-1 and TRBJ1-1, with D uncertain. V was cut by 5 bases and J by 7 bases, with 8 bases left in between. The CDR3 spans 10 residues. Germline V gives CDR1 SQVTM, CDR2 ANQGSEA. In DNA, the CDR3 is TGCAGCGTTAAGACATATGAAGCTTTCTTT. Amino acid sequence: CSVKTYEAFF.

In this sample, this clonotype turned up a few times. The CDR3 loop reads CASSSGARSNTGELFF. The CDR3 DNA sequence: TGTGCCAGCAGCTCCGGGGCCAGATCGAACACCGGGGAGCTGTTTTTT. The V call is TRBV7-9, the J call TRBJ2-2, with D perhaps being TRBD1 or TRBD2 (5 bases each). This CDR3 has 16 residues. The V end was cut by 4 bases, the J end by 0 bases, with 12 bases between. Germline CDR1 reads SEHNR; CDR2 reads FQNEAQ (reference sequence).

The CDR3 protein is CASSSLPGTSAGELFF. The CDR3 DNA follows: TGCGCCAGCAGCTCCCTTCCAGGCACATCGGCCGGGGAGCTGTTTTTT. This chain links TRBV5-1 with TRBJ2-2, with D uncertain. The CDR3 covers 16 residues. Germline assignment: CDR1 SGHRS and CDR2 YFSETQ. Trimming took off 3 bases at V and 6 bases at J, with 18 bases between the two ends.

CDR3 residues: CAWSRLGASGRDNEQFF. CDR3 nucleotides: TGTGCCTGGAGTCGGTTGGGGGCTAGCGGGAGGGACAATGAGCAGTTCTTC. The rearrangement uses TRBV30 and TRBJ2-1; 12 bases agree with TRBD2. V trimming: 2 bases; J trimming: 5 bases; junction bases outside the gene matches: 10. The CDR3 is 17 residues long. CDR1 and CDR2 from the germline V gene are GTSNPN and SVGIG (reference sequence).

The chain links TRBV27 to TRBJ2-7; 9 bases agree with TRBD2. The CDR3 is 15 residues long. V was clipped by 5 bases and J by 3 bases; unmatched bases: 8. The germline V gene has CDR1 MNHEY and CDR2 SMNVEV (reference sequence). The CDR3, as DNA: TGTGCCAGCAGTCTCGTAGCGGGAGCCTTCTACGAGCAGTACTTC. As protein: CASSLVAGAFYEQYF.

The chain recombines TRBV12-5 with TRBJ2-7; D may be TRBD1 (5 bases). The CDR3 runs to 15 residues. V was shortened by 1 base and J by 0 bases, with 10 bases between the two germline ends. The germline CDR1 and CDR2 sequences are LGHNT and FRNRAP. This chain's CDR3 is CASGLDRMSSYEQYV. The CDR3 DNA follows: TGTGCTAGTGGTTTGGACAGGATGAGCTCCTACGAGCAGTACGTC.

This clonotype was counted ten times or more. This chain links TRBV5-1 with TRBJ2-3; no clear D. The V gene lost 0 bases and the J gene lost 5 bases, with 7 bases spanning the gap. The germline V gene has CDR1 SGHRS and CDR2 YFSETQ. The CDR3 length is 13 residues. The CDR3 region is CASSLVGRDTQYF. The CDR3 DNA reads TGCGCCAGCAGCTTGGTCGGAAGAGATACGCAGTATTTT.

This clonotype came up a few times. This chain uses TRBV2 with TRBJ2-7, with a tentative D call TRBD1 (5 bases). Germline V gives CDR1 SNHLY, CDR2 FYNNEI. Trimming took 6 bases from V and 3 from J, leaving 6 bases between them. CDR3 length equals 11 residues. CDR3 sequence reads: CASSDSYEQYV. CDR3 in DNA: TGTGCCAGCAGCGACAGCTACGAGCAGTACGTC.

This clonotype has more than one count but fewer than ten. The CDR3 loop is CASSYSDGIQYF. The CDR3 coding sequence is TGTGCCAGCAGTTACTCCGATGGCATTCAGTACTTC. The gene calls are TRBV6-6 and TRBJ2-4; no clear D gene. Trimming removed 0 bases at V and 9 bases at J, with 6 bases between. Per germline, CDR1 MNHNY and CDR2 SVGAGI (reference sequence). The CDR3 covers 12 residues.

In its sample, this clonotype was seen a few times. The chain employs TRBV5-1 and TRBJ2-7; D not resolved. Germline V gene data show CDR1 as SGHRS and CDR2 as YFSETQ. The CDR3 consists of 14 residues. V dropped 0 bases and J dropped 2 bases, with 9 bases sitting between them. DNA for the CDR3: TGCGCCAGCAGCTTGGGGGCAACTACCTACGAGCAGTACTTC. It yields the protein CASSLGATTYEQYF.

The rearrangement joins TRBV12-3 or TRBV12-4 to TRBJ1-4, with no clear D. The CDR3 extends over 13 amino acids. Between the trimmed V and J ends, which lost 3 bases and 8 bases, there was a span of 10 bases. CDR3 protein: CASSFGIGEKLFF. As DNA, the CDR3 is TGTGCCAGCAGTTTCGGTATCGGAGAAAAACTGTTTTTT.

This clonotype turned up a few times. The rearrangement links TRBV6-6 to TRBJ1-1, with 8 positions matching TRBD1. V lost 4 bases to trimming and J lost 1 base; unmatched junction nucleotides: 11. The length of the CDR3 is 17 residues. Germline CDR1 reads MNHNY; CDR2 reads SVGAGI (reference sequence). The CDR3 bases are TGTGCCAGCAGTTTTAATCCCACAGGGGGATCGAACACTGAAGCTTTCTTT. Protein: CASSFNPTGGSNTEAFF.

The chain employs TRBV6-5 and TRBJ2-2; D unresolved. This CDR3 spans 15 amino acids. Trimming cost V 4 bases and J 0 bases, with 9 bases left between them. Per germline, CDR1 MNHEY and CDR2 SVGAGI. DNA for the CDR3: TGTGCCAGCAGTTCGATGGTAGCGAACACCGGGGAGCTGTTTTTT. Translated, it gives CASSSMVANTGELFF.

The chain is built from TRBV12-3 or TRBV12-4 and TRBJ1-3; weak D call: TRBD1 (5 bases). The CDR3 sequence is 12 residues long. Deletions cut 7 bases from V and 11 bases from J, with 15 bases between. The chain's CDR3 is CASTGGGVPIYF. Here the CDR3 DNA reads TGTGCCAGCACCGGGGGTGGAGTACCCATATATTTT.

This clonotype has only a few counts. This rearrangement joins TRBV27 to TRBJ1-6, with no clear D. V lost 2 bases and J lost 9, with 5 bases in between. CDR1 is MNHEY and CDR2 is SMNVEV in the germline V gene (reference sequence). This CDR3 has 12 amino acids. The CDR3 DNA sequence: TGTGCCAGCAGTTTAAGGGTTTCACCCCTCCACTTT. Translating it yields CASSLRVSPLHF.

Ten or more counts support this clonotype. The chain employs TRBV27 and TRBJ1-1, with TRBD1 as a possible D gene (5 bases). Trimming left V 2 bases short and J 2 bases short, with 12 bases between. The CDR3 is 15 residues long. Per germline, CDR1 MNHEY and CDR2 SMNVEV (reference sequence). The CDR3 DNA reads TGTGCCAGCAGTTTAACGGGGGGAGGAAACACTGAAGCTTTCTTT. This codes for CASSLTGGGNTEAFF.

This clonotype occurred many times. V usage is TRBV20-1 and J usage is TRBJ2-7; D might be TRBD1 or TRBD2, each matching 7 bases. The CDR3 spans 15 residues. The V gene lost 5 bases and the J gene lost 7 bases, with 24 bases spanning the gap. Germline loops: CDR1 DFQATT, CDR2 SNEGSKA (reference sequence). CDR3 amino acids: CSASGGQPPREEQYF. CDR3 DNA: TGCAGTGCTTCGGGGGGACAGCCTCCAAGGGAAGAGCAGTACTTC.

This clonotype has only a few counts. The V and J genes are TRBV7-8 and TRBJ1-6; tentative D call: TRBD1 (5 bases). CDR1 is SGHVS, CDR2 FQNEAQ, per germline. V shed 5 bases and J shed 5 bases, with 13 bases lying between them. This CDR3 has 15 residues. CDR3 protein: CASSPGGGNNSPLHF. The CDR3 DNA is TGTGCCAGCAGCCCGGGGGGGGGTAATAATTCACCCCTCCACTTT.

The rearrangement joins TRBV9 to TRBJ2-7; 7 bases agree with TRBD1. The CDR3 covers 14 residues. Looked up from germline, CDR1 is SGDLS and CDR2 is YYNGEE. The J segment lost 5 bases and the V segment lost 3 bases, leaving 8 bases of the junction unmatched. The CDR3 region has the DNA TGTGCCAGCAGCGAGGGGGCTAGGAACCACGAGCAGTACTTC. Residues: CASSEGARNHEQYF.

This sequence joins TRBV15 and TRBJ2-7; the D is unclear. CDR1 and CDR2 (germline): LNHNV, YYDKDF (reference sequence). This CDR3 is 15 amino acids long. Trimming shortened V by 0 bases and J by 1 base, and 10 bases separated the two germline ends. The CDR3 DNA reads as TGTGCCACCAGCAGAGATGGTGGATCGTCCTACGAGCAGTACTTC. Translated, it gives CATSRDGGSSYEQYF.

The sample holds many counts of this clonotype. The gene calls are TRBV29-1 and TRBJ2-1; 7 positions agree with TRBD1. The length of the CDR3 is 13 residues. V lost 6 bases, J lost 6 bases, and 8 bases stayed unmatched. Germline V CDR1 and CDR2: SQVTM, ANQGSEA. CDR3 DNA sequence: TGCAGCGTCGGACAGGTTGGGGGCAATGAGCAGTTCTTC. Encoded protein: CSVGQVGGNEQFF.

This clonotype was counted ten times or more. The CDR3 DNA is TGCGCCAGCAGCCAGGACAGTGGGGAGCAGTACTTC. Translating it yields CASSQDSGEQYF. This chain uses TRBV5-1 with TRBJ2-7; maybe TRBD1 (6 bases). Germline lookup yields CDR1 SGHRS and CDR2 YFSETQ. Trimming shortened V by 4 bases and J by 7 bases, and 12 bases separated the two germline ends. The CDR3 has 12 residues. The variable domain in full, completed from reference TRBV5-1 and TRBJ2-7, reads KAGVTQTPRYLIKTRGQQVTLSCSPISGHRSVSWYQQTPGQGLQFLFEYFSETQRNKGNFPGRFSGRQFSNSRSEMNVSTLELGDSALYLCASSQDSGEQYFGPGTRLTVT.

In this sample, this clonotype turned up many times. The chain has TRBV2 and TRBJ2-7; D is possibly TRBD1 (6 bases). Trimming removed 7 bases at V and 0 bases at J, with 19 bases between. Germline V lookup: CDR1 SNHLY, CDR2 FYNNEI. This CDR3 is 16 amino acids long. The DNA of the CDR3 is TGTGCCAGCACCGACCCCGGACAGTCGAGCTCCTACGAGCAGTACTTC. This codes for CASTDPGQSSSYEQYF.

This clonotype was found a few times. The chain has TRBV5-1 and TRBJ2-1; 7 bases are a match to TRBD2. J lost 10 bases, V lost 4 bases, and 17 bases had no gene match. This CDR3 has 16 amino acids. Germline CDR1 and CDR2: SGHRS and YFSETQ. This CDR3 is CASSGGRAEGRKEQFF. Written as DNA, the CDR3 is TGCGCCAGCAGCGGTGGGAGGGCGGAGGGCCGAAAGGAGCAGTTCTTC.

The genes are TRBV12-3 or TRBV12-4 and TRBJ2-5, with unresolved D. The CDR3 is 13 residues long. Trimming took 4 bases from V and 5 from J, leaving 11 bases between them. The CDR3 bases are TGTGCCAGCAGTTACAGCCTTCGGGAGACCCAGTACTTC. Translation gives CASSYSLRETQYF.